This entry lists 3 T cell receptor beta chains sequenced from one sample in a study of T cell repertoires in cytomegalovirus infection. TCRdb re-derived calls from the reads in MiXCR, one entry per CDR3 protein. The sample lists 700,000 to 950,000 distinct CDR3 sequences, approximately 30% occurring once. These receptors' targets are unknown. Sample: cultured CD8+ T cells from PBMCs, taken from culture after CMV antigen stimulation. Every receptor here comes from a human donor in good health (CMV status not recorded). Some clones in this sample may be carry-over from other donors' samples.

The rearrangement links TRBV5-4 to TRBJ2-1; D is perhaps TRBD1 (7 bases). The CDR3 is made up of 13 amino acids. From germline, CDR1 is SGHNT and CDR2 YYREEE (reference sequence). Trimming cost V 0 bases and J 14 bases, with 15 bases left between them. The DNA for the CDR3 is TGTGCCAGCAGCTTGGGGCTACAGGGGAGGAAGTTCTTC. This encodes CASSLGLQGRKFF.

This rearrangement joins TRBV25-1 to TRBJ2-1; D might be TRBD2 (7 bases). The CDR3 totals 16 residues. Trimming pared 7 bases from V and 4 bases from J, leaving 20 bases between. Germline CDR1 is MGHDK and CDR2 is SYGVNS. CDR3 sequence (DNA): TGTGCCAGCACCCAATGGGGGGGGGGCCTATACAATGAGCAGTTCTTC. Protein product: CASTQWGGGLYNEQFF.

This clonotype turned up a few times. This chain connects TRBV4-1 to TRBJ2-5; D not resolved. Germline CDR1 is MGHRA and CDR2 is YSYEKL. The CDR3 covers 13 residues. The V gene lost 1 base and the J gene lost 5 bases, with 8 bases spanning the gap. The CDR3 loop reads CASSQVSLETQYF. DNA for the CDR3: TGCGCCAGCAGCCAAGTGAGTTTGGAGACCCAGTACTTC.